This note documents a single T cell receptor beta chain sequence. No antigen is known for it. The sample carries other DNA sequences with the same CDR3. TCRB transcripts that were expressed got sequenced, as all of the isolated RNA had been reverse transcribed. The method was immunoSEQ multiplex PCR; TCRdb's version includes in-frame clones alone and lacks a portion of them. The table has hundreds of thousands of clones, roughly an eighth seen once. This record comes from a study of beta chain features in type 1 diabetes. Study-wide points: TCRB CDR3 length was moderately but significantly reduced in all four CD4+ subsets of Type 1 diabetes patients.

CDR1 is SGHTA, CDR2 FQGNSA, per germline. This CDR3 spans 14 amino acids. V was clipped by 1 base and J by 3 bases, with 7 bases between them. By way of CD45RO/CCR7/CD25/CD127/CD95/CD27, the CD4+ regulatory, stem cell-like memory, central memory and naive cells were sorted. The sequencing sample was made of naive CD4+ T cells from blood. V gene TRBV7-2 combines with J gene TRBJ1-5; unclear D gene. This TCR was sampled from a man aged 18 to 35 with type 1 diabetes. CDR3 amino acids: CASSLESLNQPQHF. The CDR3 nucleotides read TGTGCCAGCAGCTTAGAATCTCTCAATCAGCCCCAGCATTTT.